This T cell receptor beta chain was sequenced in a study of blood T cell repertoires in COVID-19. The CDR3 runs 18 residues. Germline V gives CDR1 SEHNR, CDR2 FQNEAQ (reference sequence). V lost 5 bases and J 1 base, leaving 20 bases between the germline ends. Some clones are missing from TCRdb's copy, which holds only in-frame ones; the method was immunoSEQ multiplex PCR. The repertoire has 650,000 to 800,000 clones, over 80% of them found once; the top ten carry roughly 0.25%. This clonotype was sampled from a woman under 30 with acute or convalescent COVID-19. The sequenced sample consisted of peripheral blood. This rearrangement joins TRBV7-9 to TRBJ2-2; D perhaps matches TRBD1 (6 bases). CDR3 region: CASSPRGHTIGNTGELFF. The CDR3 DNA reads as TGTGCCAGCAGCCCTAGGGGACACACTATAGGGAACACCGGGGAGCTGTTTTTT.